This TCR beta chain was captured by sequencing in a study of control samples from healthy donors and cancer patients. The CDR3 runs to 15 residues. The V end lost 3 bases, the J end lost 0 bases, and 9 bases lay between the germline ends. The germline V gene encodes CDR1 MRHNA and CDR2 SNTAGT. The protocol was immunoSEQ multiplex PCR, while the TCRdb copy is restricted to in-frame clones and leaves out a portion. The table shows about 48,000 clones, with roughly 92% occurring only once. This TCR came from a woman aged 45-65 years with head and neck cancer. The chain joins TRBV6-4 to TRBJ2-1; no clear D. Sequenced: PBMCs. The CDR3 DNA sequence: TGTGCCAGCAGTGAGGGCGGCGGCTCCTACAATGAGCAGTTCTTC. The encoded protein is CASSEGGGSYNEQFF.